A selection of T cell receptor beta chains follows, all from one sample in a study of T-cell memory formation after mild COVID-19. From the 5' RACE reads, TCRdb called clonotypes with MiXCR, one entry per CDR3 protein. The sample lists around 340,000 distinct CDR3 sequences; roughly 15% were seen once. The sample comprised PBMCs or a T cell subset sorted from them (not recorded which). These receptors originate from a man between 18 and 29 years old who had mild COVID-19 (a few samples of this study predate the infection). Cell type and time point are not known. Each CDR3 is given with its conserved first and last residue. Fields, in order: CDR3 DNA, CDR3 protein, clone size, D gene, V gene, J gene. A D gene is named only where the DNA matches it firmly. Part of the rows lack a size; the others show once, few, many or a class for expanded clones.

DNA: TGCAGCGTTGAGGCAGGGGGGGAGACCCAGTACTTC
CDR3: CSVEAGGETQYF
size: .
D: .
V: TRBV29-1
J: TRBJ2-5

DNA: TGTGCCAGCAGAGCTCGGAAGGGGGCCTACACAGATACGCAGTATTTT
CDR3: CASRARKGAYTDTQYF
size: few
D: TRBD1
V: TRBV12-3/TRBV12-4
J: TRBJ2-3

DNA: TGTGCCAGCAGCTTTCGGTCTCAGGGCGAGCAGTTCTTC
CDR3: CASSFRSQGEQFF
size: .
D: .
V: TRBV7-9
J: TRBJ2-1

DNA: TGTGCCAGCAGCCACAAGGACAGGGCACTCGCCCGAGATCAGCCCCAGCATTTT
CDR3: CASSHKDRALARDQPQHF
size: .
D: TRBD1
V: TRBV25-1
J: TRBJ1-5

DNA: TGCGCCAGCAGCCCGCTATCTGGAGGGGTCACTGAAGCTTTCTTT
CDR3: CASSPLSGGVTEAFF
size: .
D: .
V: TRBV5-1
J: TRBJ1-1

DNA: TGTGCCAGCAGCTTAGGAATGCACAATGAGCAGTTCTTC
CDR3: CASSLGMHNEQFF
size: .
D: .
V: TRBV7-2
J: TRBJ2-1

DNA: TGTGCCAGCAGTTCGGGGTACGGTGGAAACACCATATATTTT
CDR3: CASSSGYGGNTIYF
size: .
D: .
V: TRBV6-5
J: TRBJ1-3

DNA: TGTGCCAGCAAGCCCGGGATAGCGGCCTACAATGAGCAGTTCTTC
CDR3: CASKPGIAAYNEQFF
size: few
D: .
V: TRBV14
J: TRBJ2-1

DNA: TGTGCCATCAGTGCTGGAGGCAGGGAGGACTATGGCTACACCTTC
CDR3: CAISAGGREDYGYTF
size: .
D: .
V: TRBV10-3
J: TRBJ1-2

DNA: TGTGCCAGCTCTCGGCGGGACTATGGCTACACCTTC
CDR3: CASSRRDYGYTF
size: .
D: .
V: TRBV18
J: TRBJ1-2

DNA: TGTGCCAGCAGCCAAGAGCCACTCGACCCGCAGTATTTT
CDR3: CASSQEPLDPQYF
size: .
D: .
V: TRBV4-2
J: TRBJ2-3

DNA: TGCGCCAGCAGCTTGGGACCGAACTATGGAAACACCATATATTTT
CDR3: CASSLGPNYGNTIYF
size: .
D: .
V: TRBV5-1
J: TRBJ1-3

DNA: TGCAGCGTAGAAACAGGGGGCTACGAGCAGTACTTC
CDR3: CSVETGGYEQYF
size: .
D: TRBD1
V: TRBV29-1
J: TRBJ2-7

DNA: TGTGCCAGCAGCCAATACGGGACAGAGCTTTCACCCCTCCACTTT
CDR3: CASSQYGTELSPLHF
size: few
D: TRBD1
V: TRBV7-3
J: TRBJ1-6

DNA: TGCGCCAGCAGCCAAGGGACTAGCGTGGCAGATACGCAGTATTTT
CDR3: CASSQGTSVADTQYF
size: few
D: TRBD2
V: TRBV4-3
J: TRBJ2-3

DNA: TGTGCCAGCAGGACAGGGGGCAGGACTGAAGCTTTCTTT
CDR3: CASRTGGRTEAFF
size: .
D: TRBD1
V: TRBV7-9
J: TRBJ1-1

DNA: TGTGCCAGCAGCCAAGATCGGCCCAGGGGTACAGCTTTCTTT
CDR3: CASSQDRPRGTAFF
size: .
D: .
V: TRBV14
J: TRBJ1-1

DNA: TGTGCCAGCAGTCCAACAGGGTTATCACCCCTCCACTTT
CDR3: CASSPTGLSPLHF
size: .
D: .
V: TRBV6-6
J: TRBJ1-6

DNA: TGTGCTAGTGCCCTTCTCCCGAAACTGAGCTCCTACAATGAGCAGTTCTTC
CDR3: CASALLPKLSSYNEQFF
size: .
D: .
V: TRBV12-5
J: TRBJ2-1

DNA: TGTGCCAGCAGCGTAGGGTATGGCAATCAGCCCCAGCATTTT
CDR3: CASSVGYGNQPQHF
size: few
D: .
V: TRBV9
J: TRBJ1-5

DNA: TGTGCCAGTAATCGGGGGAGCTCTGGAAACACCATATATTTT
CDR3: CASNRGSSGNTIYF
size: .
D: .
V: TRBV19
J: TRBJ1-3

DNA: TGTGCCAGCAGCTTAGATGCGGCCAACACTGAAGCTTTCTTT
CDR3: CASSLDAANTEAFF
size: .
D: .
V: TRBV7-9
J: TRBJ1-1

DNA: TGTGCCAGCAGTTTTCTCGACAACTACAATGAGCAGTTCTTC
CDR3: CASSFLDNYNEQFF
size: few
D: .
V: TRBV12-3/TRBV12-4
J: TRBJ2-1

DNA: TGTGCCAGCAGCCCTACCTCCGGGACAGGAAGCAATCAGCCCCAGCATTTT
CDR3: CASSPTSGTGSNQPQHF
size: few
D: TRBD1
V: TRBV3-1
J: TRBJ1-5

DNA: TGTGCCAGCTCAACCGACCTCCGAACAGATACGCAGTATTTT
CDR3: CASSTDLRTDTQYF
size: .
D: .
V: TRBV18
J: TRBJ2-3

DNA: TGTGCCAGCTCACCACCTTCCGACAGGGAAGCTTTCTTT
CDR3: CASSPPSDREAFF
size: few
D: .
V: TRBV18
J: TRBJ1-1

DNA: TGTGCCAGCAGCCCCTCCGGGACGGTTGGAGAGACCCAGTACTTC
CDR3: CASSPSGTVGETQYF
size: .
D: .
V: TRBV12-3/TRBV12-4
J: TRBJ2-5

DNA: TGCGCCAGCCCCTCTAGCGGGGGGCATCAAGAGACCCAGTACTTC
CDR3: CASPSSGGHQETQYF
size: few
D: TRBD2
V: TRBV4-3
J: TRBJ2-5

DNA: TGTGCCAGCAGCTACGCGGGGGGCCAAGCCTACGAGCAGTACTTC
CDR3: CASSYAGGQAYEQYF
size: .
D: TRBD2
V: TRBV7-2
J: TRBJ2-7

DNA: TGTGCCAGCTCAACAAGCCCAGGGGACAATCAGCCCCAGCATTTT
CDR3: CASSTSPGDNQPQHF
size: .
D: .
V: TRBV18
J: TRBJ1-5

DNA: TGCGCCAGCAGCCGTGCTGAAAAATACGAGCAGTACTTC
CDR3: CASSRAEKYEQYF
size: .
D: .
V: TRBV4-1
J: TRBJ2-7

DNA: TGCGCCAGCCGGGCTCCGGGACAGGGAGGCACCGGGGAGCTGTTTTTT
CDR3: CASRAPGQGGTGELFF
size: many
D: TRBD1
V: TRBV5-1
J: TRBJ2-2

DNA: TGTGCCAGCAGCGTGGGACAGGGGAACTATGGCTACACCTTC
CDR3: CASSVGQGNYGYTF
size: few
D: TRBD1
V: TRBV9
J: TRBJ1-2

DNA: TGTGCTAGTGGTTTGGTACCATTTCCATCCTCTCGCAGAACTGAAGCTTTCTTT
CDR3: CASGLVPFPSSRRTEAFF
size: .
D: .
V: TRBV12-5
J: TRBJ1-1

DNA: TGTGCCAGCAGCCAAAACACGGAAAAACTGTTTTTT
CDR3: CASSQNTEKLFF
size: few
D: .
V: TRBV4-2
J: TRBJ1-4

DNA: TGCGCCAGCAGCCAAGTCTGGGGGGCAGTTCAGCCCCAGCATTTT
CDR3: CASSQVWGAVQPQHF
size: few
D: .
V: TRBV4-3
J: TRBJ1-5

DNA: TGTGCCAGCAGTTCCCTCGGGGGCCTCCTCTCCTACGAGCAGTACTTC
CDR3: CASSSLGGLLSYEQYF
size: few
D: .
V: TRBV6-5
J: TRBJ2-7

DNA: TGTGCCACGACTAGCGGGGCTTACAATGAGCAGTTCTTC
CDR3: CATTSGAYNEQFF
size: many
D: TRBD2
V: TRBV2
J: TRBJ2-1

DNA: TGCAGTGCTAGTAGAGGGGTTGGGGCCAACGTCCTGACTTTC
CDR3: CSASRGVGANVLTF
size: .
D: .
V: TRBV20-1
J: TRBJ2-6

DNA: TGCGCCAGCAGTGAAAGGGGAGGTGGGACCGGGGAGCTGTTTTTT
CDR3: CASSERGGGTGELFF
size: .
D: .
V: TRBV10-2
J: TRBJ2-2

DNA: TGCGCCAGCAGAACCATGCACACGAACACTGAAGCTTTCTTT
CDR3: CASRTMHTNTEAFF
size: .
D: .
V: TRBV5-1
J: TRBJ1-1

DNA: TGTGCCATCAGTGGTGGGGGACAGGGTAATTCACCCCTCCACTTT
CDR3: CAISGGGQGNSPLHF
size: .
D: TRBD1
V: TRBV10-3
J: TRBJ1-6

DNA: TGTGCCAGCTCACCACCGGTAACAGAAGAGCAGTTCTTC
CDR3: CASSPPVTEEQFF
size: .
D: .
V: TRBV18
J: TRBJ2-1

DNA: TGTGCCAGCATGCTAGCGGGGGATGGCACAGATACGCAGTATTTT
CDR3: CASMLAGDGTDTQYF
size: few
D: TRBD2
V: TRBV12-3/TRBV12-4
J: TRBJ2-3

DNA: TGTGCCAGCAGTTTCGGTGCGGGCTCTGGGGCCAACGTCCTGACTTTC
CDR3: CASSFGAGSGANVLTF
size: many
D: .
V: TRBV27
J: TRBJ2-6

DNA: TGTGCCAGCAGCTTAACGGGACAGAGCTATGGCTACACCTTC
CDR3: CASSLTGQSYGYTF
size: few
D: TRBD1
V: TRBV7-3
J: TRBJ1-2

DNA: TGTGCCAGCAGTTCTACTAGCGGGGGGGTCGAGCAGTACTTC
CDR3: CASSSTSGGVEQYF
size: few
D: TRBD2
V: TRBV6-5
J: TRBJ2-7

DNA: TGTGCCAGCAGCCCGGGACTAGCGGGGTCCGGGGAGCTGTTTTTT
CDR3: CASSPGLAGSGELFF
size: many
D: TRBD2
V: TRBV12-3/TRBV12-4
J: TRBJ2-2

DNA: TGTGCCAGCAGTTACTCGAGGGGACCGTCTGGAAACACCATATATTTT
CDR3: CASSYSRGPSGNTIYF
size: few
D: .
V: TRBV6-5
J: TRBJ1-3

DNA: TGTGCCAGCAGCCGAGGGACAGAAGATTACTATGGCTACACCTTC
CDR3: CASSRGTEDYYGYTF
size: few
D: TRBD1
V: TRBV5-6
J: TRBJ1-2

DNA: TGCGCCAGCAGCTGGTCGACTAGCGGGGGGTTGGATACGCAGTATTTT
CDR3: CASSWSTSGGLDTQYF
size: .
D: TRBD2
V: TRBV5-1
J: TRBJ2-3